These T cell receptor beta chains were read from a single sample in a study of blood T cell repertoires in COVID-19. TCRdb keeps only in-frame clones here, not all; method: immunoSEQ multiplex PCR. The sample contains some 200,000 clones, 84% of which appear only once. Sequencing used peripheral blood. These receptors were collected from a woman between 40 and 55 years old who had recovered from COVID-19. CDR3s include the opening cysteine and the closing phenylalanine or tryptophan. The order of the fields is V gene, clone size, J gene, D gene, CDR3 protein, CDR3 DNA. D genes are given only for firm matches. A row's size may be missing; if present it is once, few, many or a size class.

v_call: TRBV27
clone_size: NA
j_call: TRBJ2-3
d_call: NA
cdr3_aa: CASSSSADTQYF
cdr3_nt: NA

v_call: TRBV3-1/TRBV3-2
clone_size: NA
j_call: TRBJ1-3
d_call: TRBD1
cdr3_aa: CASKDRLNTIYF
cdr3_nt: TGTGCCAGCAAGGACAGGCTAAACACCATATATTTT

v_call: TRBV5-4
clone_size: once
j_call: TRBJ2-3
d_call: TRBD1
cdr3_aa: CASSPQGSSTDTQYF
cdr3_nt: TGTGCCAGCAGCCCACAGGGGTCTAGCACAGATACGCAGTATTTT

v_call: TRBV9
clone_size: NA
j_call: TRBJ2-5
d_call: TRBD2
cdr3_aa: CASSQTSLTSVETQYF
cdr3_nt: TGTGCCAGCAGCCAAACCTCCCTAACTAGCGTGGAGACCCAGTACTTC

v_call: TRBV4-1
clone_size: NA
j_call: TRBJ2-1
d_call: TRBD2
cdr3_aa: CASSRSTSGGAGEQFF
cdr3_nt: TGCGCCAGCAGCCGATCGACTAGCGGGGGGGCCGGTGAGCAGTTCTTC

v_call: TRBV7-8
clone_size: NA
j_call: TRBJ1-2
d_call: TRBD1
cdr3_aa: CASSRQGTHYGYTF
cdr3_nt: TGTGCCAGCAGTCGACAGGGGACCCACTATGGCTACACCTTC

v_call: TRBV10-3
clone_size: NA
j_call: TRBJ1-6
d_call: TRBD1
cdr3_aa: CAISGTGGAESPLHF
cdr3_nt: TGTGCCATCAGTGGGACAGGGGGCGCCGAGTCACCCCTCCACTTT

v_call: TRBV10-3
clone_size: NA
j_call: TRBJ1-5
d_call: NA
cdr3_aa: CATQGTDQPQHF
cdr3_nt: TGTGCCACCCAGGGGACCGATCAGCCCCAGCATTTT

v_call: TRBV4-1
clone_size: once
j_call: TRBJ2-3
d_call: NA
cdr3_aa: CASSQDGGGGPADTQYF
cdr3_nt: TGCGCCAGCAGCCAAGATGGGGGCGGGGGCCCGGCAGATACGCAGTATTTT

v_call: TRBV4-3
clone_size: NA
j_call: TRBJ2-2
d_call: NA
cdr3_aa: CASSQEATISANTGELFF
cdr3_nt: TGCGCCAGCAGCCAAGAAGCAACTATATCCGCGAACACCGGGGAGCTGTTTTTT

v_call: TRBV7-9
clone_size: NA
j_call: TRBJ1-4
d_call: NA
cdr3_aa: CASSFWGDREEKLFF
cdr3_nt: TGTGCCAGCAGCTTCTGGGGAGATCGAGAGGAAAAACTGTTTTTT

v_call: TRBV25-1
clone_size: NA
j_call: TRBJ1-2
d_call: NA
cdr3_aa: CASSESNYGYTF
cdr3_nt: TGTGCCAGCAGTGAATCAAACTATGGCTACACCTTC

v_call: TRBV7-2
clone_size: once
j_call: TRBJ2-3
d_call: NA
cdr3_aa: CASSLAGVSTDTQYF
cdr3_nt: TGTGCCAGCAGCTTAGCAGGGGTCAGCACAGATACGCAGTATTTT

v_call: TRBV25-1
clone_size: NA
j_call: TRBJ2-7
d_call: TRBD1
cdr3_aa: CASSDDRGEREQYF
cdr3_nt: TGTGCCAGCAGTGACGACAGGGGAGAGAGGGAGCAGTACTTC

v_call: TRBV12-3/TRBV12-4
clone_size: NA
j_call: TRBJ2-5
d_call: TRBD1
cdr3_aa: CASRTGAETQYF
cdr3_nt: TGTGCCAGCAGGACAGGGGCAGAGACCCAGTACTTC

v_call: TRBV6-1
clone_size: once
j_call: TRBJ2-2
d_call: NA
cdr3_aa: CASSENQGSGELFF
cdr3_nt: TGTGCCAGCAGTGAAAATCAGGGATCCGGGGAGCTGTTTTTT

v_call: TRBV27
clone_size: NA
j_call: TRBJ2-3
d_call: NA
cdr3_aa: CASRPTGLVTDTQYF
cdr3_nt: TGTGCCAGCAGACCGACAGGTCTAGTCACAGATACGCAGTATTTT

v_call: TRBV28
clone_size: NA
j_call: TRBJ1-2
d_call: NA
cdr3_aa: CASSAMTGGYGYTF
cdr3_nt: TGTGCCAGCAGTGCAATGACAGGTGGCTATGGCTACACCTTC

v_call: TRBV25-1
clone_size: once
j_call: TRBJ1-2
d_call: NA
cdr3_aa: CASSESSGDYGYTF
cdr3_nt: TGTGCCAGCAGTGAGTCTAGCGGCGACTATGGCTACACCTTC

v_call: TRBV29-1
clone_size: NA
j_call: TRBJ1-4
d_call: NA
cdr3_aa: CSVVVRGGDEKLFF
cdr3_nt: TGCAGCGTTGTAGTGAGGGGGGGAGACGAAAAACTGTTTTTT

v_call: TRBV5-1
clone_size: NA
j_call: TRBJ2-7
d_call: NA
cdr3_aa: CASSWDNREQYF
cdr3_nt: TGCGCCAGCAGCTGGGACAATCGCGAGCAGTACTTC

v_call: TRBV2
clone_size: NA
j_call: TRBJ2-6
d_call: NA
cdr3_aa: CASMRDGLTSGANVLTF
cdr3_nt: TGTGCCAGCATGCGGGACGGACTAACTTCTGGGGCCAACGTCCTGACTTTC

v_call: TRBV5-1
clone_size: NA
j_call: TRBJ1-4
d_call: NA
cdr3_aa: CASSLEGLSNEKLFF
cdr3_nt: TGCGCCAGCAGCTTGGAGGGACTGAGTAATGAAAAACTGTTTTTT

v_call: TRBV3-1/TRBV3-2
clone_size: once
j_call: TRBJ1-2
d_call: NA
cdr3_aa: CASGDGYGYTF
cdr3_nt: TGTGCCAGCGGAGACGGCTATGGCTACACCTTC

v_call: TRBV5-4
clone_size: NA
j_call: TRBJ2-7
d_call: TRBD1
cdr3_aa: CASSAQTGGLYEQYF
cdr3_nt: TGTGCCAGCAGCGCGCAGACAGGGGGCCTCTACGAGCAGTACTTC

v_call: TRBV3-1/TRBV3-2
clone_size: NA
j_call: TRBJ2-7
d_call: TRBD2
cdr3_aa: CASSHEGLATYEQYF
cdr3_nt: TGTGCCAGCAGCCATGAGGGACTAGCCACCTACGAGCAGTACTTC

v_call: TRBV5-5
clone_size: NA
j_call: TRBJ2-3
d_call: TRBD1
cdr3_aa: CASSLVGQGSPTDTQYF
cdr3_nt: TGTGCCAGCAGCTTGGTCGGACAGGGAAGTCCGACAGATACGCAGTATTTT

v_call: TRBV29-1
clone_size: NA
j_call: TRBJ1-2
d_call: TRBD1
cdr3_aa: CSVEDWIGQGDYGYTF
cdr3_nt: TGCAGCGTTGAAGATTGGATTGGGCAGGGGGACTATGGCTACACCTTC

v_call: TRBV18
clone_size: few
j_call: TRBJ2-1
d_call: TRBD1
cdr3_aa: CASSPRTGGSYNEQFF
cdr3_nt: TGTGCCAGCTCACCACGCACAGGGGGCTCCTACAATGAGCAGTTCTTC

v_call: TRBV11-3
clone_size: NA
j_call: TRBJ2-7
d_call: TRBD1
cdr3_aa: CASSRPGQGGPYEQYF
cdr3_nt: TGTGCCAGCAGCAGACCGGGACAGGGAGGTCCCTACGAGCAGTACTTC

v_call: TRBV6-6
clone_size: NA
j_call: TRBJ1-4
d_call: TRBD1
cdr3_aa: CASSRAGQGEKLFF
cdr3_nt: TGTGCCAGCAGCCGCGCGGGACAGGGTGAAAAACTGTTTTTT

v_call: TRBV2
clone_size: few
j_call: TRBJ1-6
d_call: TRBD1
cdr3_aa: CASSVETGINSPLHF
cdr3_nt: TGTGCCAGCAGTGTGGAGACAGGGATCAATTCACCCCTCCACTTT